These 9 T cell receptor beta chains came from one sample sequenced in a study of cytomegalovirus exposure and HLA in healthy donors. It was with 60 Vbeta and 13 Jbeta primers that the PCR ran. Using immunoSEQ multiplex PCR, the repertoire was profiled, and TCRdb retains in-frame clones only, with some absent. The data contain roughly 160,000 clones, about 75% of them singletons. What was sequenced was PBMCs. Source of these receptors: a woman aged 40-49 years in good health and CMV-seropositive.

The chain is built from TRBV2 and TRBJ1-2, with 7 nucleotides matching TRBD1. Germline V gene sequence: CDR1 SNHLY, CDR2 FYNNEI. V dropped 5 bases and J dropped 0; count of bases not matched to a gene: 6. The CDR3 covers 15 residues. The CDR3 region is CASSFTGTANYGYTF. The CDR3 nucleotides are TGTGCCAGCAGTTTTACCGGGACAGCTAACTATGGCTACACCTTC. The entire variable domain, with the rest obtained from reference TRBV2 and TRBJ1-2, is as follows: EPEVTQTPSHQVTQMGQEVILRCVPISNHLYFYWYRQILGQKVEFLVSFYNNEISEKSEIFDDQFSVERPDGSNFTLKIRSTKLEDSAMYFCASSFTGTANYGYTFGSGTRLTVV.

This clone was observed once. The rearrangement uses TRBV29-1 and TRBJ2-5; 16 bases line up with TRBD2. The ends lost 5 bases at V and 3 bases at J; junction bases unmatched: 6. In germline, CDR1 is SQVTM, CDR2 ANQGSEA. The CDR3 has 16 residues. The CDR3 protein is CSVWGLAGGSKETQYF. For the CDR3, the DNA is TGCAGCGTTTGGGGACTAGCGGGAGGGAGCAAAGAGACCCAGTACTTC.

V gene TRBV6-6 combines with J gene TRBJ1-5; D might be TRBD1 (5 bases). CDR1 is MNHNY, CDR2 SVGAGI, per germline (reference sequence). The germline V and J ends were trimmed by 5 bases and 5 bases, with 10 bases remaining between them. The CDR3 is 13 residues long. The CDR3 DNA is TGTGCCAGCAGTCTTCCGGGGGATCAGCCCCAGCATTTT. Its protein is CASSLPGDQPQHF.

The chain couples TRBV2 to TRBJ2-2; 12 bases fit TRBD2. From germline, CDR1 is SNHLY and CDR2 FYNNEI. Germline trimming cut 4 bases from V and 4 bases from J; bases unmatched to any gene: 1. The CDR3 loop spans 15 amino acids. The CDR3 nucleotides read TGTGCCAGCAGTGCTAGCGGGAGGGGCACCGGGGAGCTGTTTTTT. This translates into CASSASGRGTGELFF.

This chain links TRBV29-1 with TRBJ2-7; no firm D call. Trimming cost V 2 bases and J 2 bases, with 7 bases left between them. This CDR3 region has 12 residues. Looked up from germline, CDR1 is SQVTM and CDR2 is ANQGSEA. CDR3 bases: TGCAGCGTTGAACAGGCCACCTACGAGCAGTACTTC. Amino acids: CSVEQATYEQYF.

The CDR3 loop reads CASSLGDFSGSGTQYF. CDR3 DNA sequence: TGTGCCAGCAGTTTAGGGGATTTTAGCGGGTCCGGGACCCAGTACTTC. The V gene is TRBV28, the J gene TRBJ2-5, with 7 bases matching TRBD2. This CDR3 is 16 amino acids long. The ends lost 2 bases at V and 7 bases at J; junction bases unmatched: 13. Per the germline V gene, CDR1 is MDHEN and CDR2 is SYDVKM.

This chain joins TRBV5-4 and TRBJ2-7, with D possibly TRBD1 on 5 matching bases. CDR1 is SGHNT and CDR2 is YYREEE in the germline V gene (reference sequence). Trimming removed 4 bases from V and 2 bases from J, with 13 bases in between. CDR3 length: 14 amino acids. The CDR3 sequence is CASSPSTVPYEQYF. The CDR3 DNA reads TGTGCCAGCAGCCCATCGACAGTCCCCTACGAGCAGTACTTC.

This rearrangement joins TRBV28 to TRBJ2-3; D ambiguous. Germline V lookup: CDR1 MDHEN, CDR2 SYDVKM. This CDR3 comprises 10 residues. The V end was cut by 10 bases, the J end by 5 bases, with 7 bases between. CDR3 DNA sequence: TGTGCCACCCGAGGAGATACGCAGTATTTT. Protein product: CATRGDTQYF.

J is TRBJ2-2 and V is TRBV7-3; 9 bases map to TRBD1. The junction had 6 bases not matched to a gene; V was cut back by 4 bases and J by 6 bases. In germline, CDR1 is SGHTA, CDR2 FQGTGA. This CDR3 is built from 15 residues. The CDR3 bases are TGTGCCAGCAGCTCACAGGGGGCGCAGGCCGGGGAGCTGTTTTTT. Amino acid sequence: CASSSQGAQAGELFF.